This T cell receptor (beta chain) originates from a study of shared clonotypes between healthy human individuals. Study overall: Per-donor plates numbered three CD4 naive, three CD4 memory, two CD8 naive and one CD8 memory.

Donors comprised only Caucasian adults living in Nashville, Tennessee. Investigators divided CD4+ cells into CD45RA+ naive and CD45RA-negative memory subsets. Remarks on this clone: The antigen is undetermined.

Assay used: immunoSEQ multiplex PCR; TCRdb lists only in-frame clones, some missing. The sample contains 1 million to 1.3 million clones, more than 75% of which appear only once. Looked up from germline, CDR1 is SNHLY and CDR2 is FYNNEI. The CDR3 has 17 residues. The V gene end was trimmed by 6 bases and the J gene end by 1 base; junction bases not matched to a gene: 8. Points from the study as a whole: Clonotype sharing among the donors was expected to vary with sequencing depth.

The chain combines TRBV2 with TRBJ2-3; 12 bases are shared with TRBD2. The sample was memory CD4+ T cells from PBMCs. As for subset: CD45RA-negative fraction. The source is a young man in good health. Some clones in this sample may be carry-over from other donors' samples. In DNA form, the CDR3 reads TGTGCCAGCAGGGCGCTAGCGGGAGGGCCAGGCACAGATACGCAGTATTTT. Its translation is CASRALAGGPGTDTQYF.